The source of this T cell receptor (beta chain) is a study of blood T cell repertoires in COVID-19. About the study: COVID-19 samples collected from the United States, Italy and Spain covered acute and convalescent phases. In each case, the material was cDNA or gDNA derived from T cells, B-cell-depleted T cells, or PBMCs.

In the original processing: The assay estimated nucleated cells by amplifying reference gene primers. Clones were read by immunoSEQ multiplex PCR, and TCRdb kept only the in-frame ones, dropping some. The V and J calls and clone size are taken from that table; D and trimming were inferred from the DNA. The repertoire includes about 240,000 clones, around 80% of them detected once, and roughly 3.4% sits in the top ten. The CDR3 covers 15 residues. V dropped 0 bases and J dropped 3; count of bases not matched to a gene: 4. Germline V gene sequence: CDR1 GTSNPN, CDR2 SVGIG (reference sequence). The specimen sequenced was peripheral blood. The origin of this receptor is a woman aged 18-29 years with acute or convalescent COVID-19. The V and J genes are TRBV30 and TRBJ2-3; 9 positions agree with TRBD2. The DNA of the CDR3 is TGTGCCTGGAGTGTAAGGCTAGCGGGAACAGATACGCAGTATTTT. Translated, it gives CAWSVRLAGTDTQYF. The entire variable domain, with the rest obtained from reference TRBV30 and TRBJ2-3, is as follows: SQTIHQWPATLVQPVGSPLSLECTVEGTSNPNLYWYRQAAGRGLQLLFYSVGIGQISSEVPQNLSASRPQDRQFILSSKKLLLSDSGFYLCAWSVRLAGTDTQYFGPGTRLTVL.